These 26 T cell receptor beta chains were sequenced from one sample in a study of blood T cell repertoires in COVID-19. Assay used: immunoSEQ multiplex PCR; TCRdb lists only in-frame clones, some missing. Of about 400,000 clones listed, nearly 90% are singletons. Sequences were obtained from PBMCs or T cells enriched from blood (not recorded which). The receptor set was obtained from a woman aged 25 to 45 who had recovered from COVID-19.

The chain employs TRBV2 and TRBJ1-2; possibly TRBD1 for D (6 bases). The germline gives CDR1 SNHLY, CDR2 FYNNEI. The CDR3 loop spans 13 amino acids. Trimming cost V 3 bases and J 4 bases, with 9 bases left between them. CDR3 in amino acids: CASSEDSSYGYTF. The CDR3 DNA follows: TGTGCCAGCAGTGAGGACAGCTCCTATGGCTACACCTTC.

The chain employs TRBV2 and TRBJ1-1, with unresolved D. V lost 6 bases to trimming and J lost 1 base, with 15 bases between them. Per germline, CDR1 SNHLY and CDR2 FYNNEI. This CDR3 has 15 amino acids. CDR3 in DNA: TGTGCCAGCAGGGTCCGTTGGGGAGGGAACACTGAAGCTTTCTTT. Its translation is CASRVRWGGNTEAFF. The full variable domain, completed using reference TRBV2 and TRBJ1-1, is EPEVTQTPSHQVTQMGQEVILRCVPISNHLYFYWYRQILGQKVEFLVSFYNNEISEKSEIFDDQFSVERPDGSNFTLKIRSTKLEDSAMYFCASRVRWGGNTEAFFGQGTRLTVV.

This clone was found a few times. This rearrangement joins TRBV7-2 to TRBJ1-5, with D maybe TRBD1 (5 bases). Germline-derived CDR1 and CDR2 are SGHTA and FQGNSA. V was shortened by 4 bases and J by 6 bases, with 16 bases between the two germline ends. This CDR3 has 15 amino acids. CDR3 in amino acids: CASSSWGGEGQPQHF. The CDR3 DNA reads TGTGCCAGCAGCTCATGGGGGGGAGAAGGTCAGCCCCAGCATTTT.

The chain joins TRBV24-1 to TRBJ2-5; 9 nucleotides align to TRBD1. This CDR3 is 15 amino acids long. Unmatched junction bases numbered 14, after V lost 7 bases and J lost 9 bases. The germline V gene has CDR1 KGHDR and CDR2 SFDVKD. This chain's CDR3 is CATRHKPRDRAPQYF. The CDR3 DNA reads TGTGCCACCAGACACAAACCAAGGGACAGGGCCCCCCAGTACTTC.

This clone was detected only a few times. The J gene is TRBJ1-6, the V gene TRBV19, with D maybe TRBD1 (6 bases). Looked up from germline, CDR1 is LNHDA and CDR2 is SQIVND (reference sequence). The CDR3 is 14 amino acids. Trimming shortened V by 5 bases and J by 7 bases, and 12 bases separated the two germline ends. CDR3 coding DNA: TGTGCCAGTAGTTCCGGGACAAGCAATTCACCCCTCCACTTT. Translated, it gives CASSSGTSNSPLHF.

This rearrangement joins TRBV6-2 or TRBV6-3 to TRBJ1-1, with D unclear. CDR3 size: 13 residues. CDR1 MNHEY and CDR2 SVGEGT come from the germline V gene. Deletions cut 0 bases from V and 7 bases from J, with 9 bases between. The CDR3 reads CASSYSGEFEAFF. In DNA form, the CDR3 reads TGTGCCAGCAGTTACTCCGGGGAGTTTGAAGCTTTCTTT.

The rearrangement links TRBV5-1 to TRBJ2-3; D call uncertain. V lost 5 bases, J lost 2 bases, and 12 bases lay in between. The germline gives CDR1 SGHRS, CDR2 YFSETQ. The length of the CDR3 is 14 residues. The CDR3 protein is CASRPDSVTDTQYF. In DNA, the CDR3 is TGCGCCAGCAGGCCTGACTCAGTCACAGATACGCAGTATTTT.

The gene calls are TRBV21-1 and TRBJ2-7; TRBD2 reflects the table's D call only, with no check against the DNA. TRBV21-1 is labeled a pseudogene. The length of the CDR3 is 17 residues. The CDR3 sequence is CASSKPGSQRVYYEQYF. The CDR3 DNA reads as TGTGCCAGCAGCAAACCAGGTTCCCAGCGGGTATACTACGAGCAGTACTTC.

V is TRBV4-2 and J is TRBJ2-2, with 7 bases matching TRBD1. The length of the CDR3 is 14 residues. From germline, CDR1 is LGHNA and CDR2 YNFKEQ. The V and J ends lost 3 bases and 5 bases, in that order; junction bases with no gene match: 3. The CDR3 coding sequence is TGTGCCAGCAGCCACACGACAGGGACCGGGGAGCTGTTTTTT. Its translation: CASSHTTGTGELFF.

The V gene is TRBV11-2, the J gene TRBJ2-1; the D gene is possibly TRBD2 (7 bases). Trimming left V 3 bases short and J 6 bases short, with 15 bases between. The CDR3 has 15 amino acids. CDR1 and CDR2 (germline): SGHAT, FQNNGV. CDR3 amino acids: CASSLGGGASNEQFF. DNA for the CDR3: TGTGCCAGCAGCTTGGGGGGGGGCGCATCCAATGAGCAGTTCTTC.

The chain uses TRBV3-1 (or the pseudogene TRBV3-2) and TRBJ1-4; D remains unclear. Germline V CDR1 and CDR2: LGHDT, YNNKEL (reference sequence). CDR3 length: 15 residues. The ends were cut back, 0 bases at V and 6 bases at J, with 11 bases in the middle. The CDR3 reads CASSQDRVEDEKLFF. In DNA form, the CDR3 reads TGTGCCAGCAGCCAAGATAGGGTGGAGGATGAAAAACTGTTTTTT.

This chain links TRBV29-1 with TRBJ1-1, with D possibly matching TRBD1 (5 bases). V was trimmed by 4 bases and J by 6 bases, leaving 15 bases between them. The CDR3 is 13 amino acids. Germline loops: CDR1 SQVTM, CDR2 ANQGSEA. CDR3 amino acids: CSVGLGKGSEAFF. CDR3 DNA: TGCAGCGTTGGATTAGGAAAGGGGTCTGAAGCTTTCTTT.

The CDR3 sequence is CASSELISDRVIRNQPQHF. The CDR3 bases are TGTGCCAGCAGTGAATTAATCTCCGACAGGGTCATACGCAATCAGCCCCAGCATTTT. The rearrangement joins TRBV6-1 to TRBJ1-5, with 7 bases that match TRBD1. Trimming at V came to 2 bases and at J to 2 bases, leaving 15 bases not matched to a gene. There are 19 residues in the CDR3. Germline-derived CDR1 and CDR2 are MNHNS and SASEGT.

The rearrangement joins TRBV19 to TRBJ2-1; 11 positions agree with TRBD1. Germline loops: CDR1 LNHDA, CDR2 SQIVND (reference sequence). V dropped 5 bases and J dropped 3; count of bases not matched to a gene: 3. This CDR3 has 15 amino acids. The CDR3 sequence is CASSGTGGNYNEQFF. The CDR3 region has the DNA TGTGCCAGTAGTGGGACAGGGGGAAACTACAATGAGCAGTTCTTC.

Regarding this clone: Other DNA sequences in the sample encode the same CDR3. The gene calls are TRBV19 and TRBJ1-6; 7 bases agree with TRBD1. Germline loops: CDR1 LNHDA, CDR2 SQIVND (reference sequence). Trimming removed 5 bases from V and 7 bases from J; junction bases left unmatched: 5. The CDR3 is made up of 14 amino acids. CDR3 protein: CASSLQGENSPLHF. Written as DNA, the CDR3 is TGTGCCAGTAGTCTTCAGGGGGAAAATTCACCCCTCCACTTT.

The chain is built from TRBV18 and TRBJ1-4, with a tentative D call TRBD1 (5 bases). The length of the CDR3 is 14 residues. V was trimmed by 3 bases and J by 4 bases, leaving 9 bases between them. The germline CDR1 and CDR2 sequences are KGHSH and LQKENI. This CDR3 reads CASSPGQSNEKLFF. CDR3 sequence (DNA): TGTGCCAGCTCACCGGGGCAGAGTAATGAAAAACTGTTTTTT.

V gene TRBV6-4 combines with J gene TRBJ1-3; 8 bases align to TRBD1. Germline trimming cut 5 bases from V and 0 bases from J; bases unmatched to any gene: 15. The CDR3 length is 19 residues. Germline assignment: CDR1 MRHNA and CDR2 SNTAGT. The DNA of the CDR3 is TGTGCCAGCAGTAAGCCGGGACAGGAGGCTATAAGCTCTGGAAACACCATATATTTT. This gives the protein CASSKPGQEAISSGNTIYF.

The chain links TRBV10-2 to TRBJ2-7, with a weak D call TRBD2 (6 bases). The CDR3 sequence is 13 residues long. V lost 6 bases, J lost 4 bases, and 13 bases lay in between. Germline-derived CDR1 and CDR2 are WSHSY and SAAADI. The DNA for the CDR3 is TGCGCCAGCAGCGCGGGAAGAGAATACGAGCAGTACTTC. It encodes CASSAGREYEQYF.

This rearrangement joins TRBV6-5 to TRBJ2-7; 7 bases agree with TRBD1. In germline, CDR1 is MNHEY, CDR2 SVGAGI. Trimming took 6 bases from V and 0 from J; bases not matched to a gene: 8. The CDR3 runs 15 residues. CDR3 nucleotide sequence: TGTGCCAGCAGCCCCCGGGACAGTCCCTCCTACGAGCAGTACTTC. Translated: CASSPRDSPSYEQYF.

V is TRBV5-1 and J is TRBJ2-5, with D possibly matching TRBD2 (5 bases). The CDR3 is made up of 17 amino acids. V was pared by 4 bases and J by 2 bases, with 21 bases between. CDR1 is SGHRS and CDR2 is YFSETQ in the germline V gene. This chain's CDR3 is CASSKLPGVPGQETQYF. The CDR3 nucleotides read TGCGCCAGCAGCAAGCTCCCCGGGGTACCGGGGCAAGAGACCCAGTACTTC.

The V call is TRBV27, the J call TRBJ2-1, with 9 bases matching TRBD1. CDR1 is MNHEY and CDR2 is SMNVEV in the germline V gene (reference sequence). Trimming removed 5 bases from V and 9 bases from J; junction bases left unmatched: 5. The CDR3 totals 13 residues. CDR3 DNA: TGTGCCAGCAGTCCGGACAGGGGAGGTGAGCAGTTCTTC. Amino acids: CASSPDRGGEQFF.

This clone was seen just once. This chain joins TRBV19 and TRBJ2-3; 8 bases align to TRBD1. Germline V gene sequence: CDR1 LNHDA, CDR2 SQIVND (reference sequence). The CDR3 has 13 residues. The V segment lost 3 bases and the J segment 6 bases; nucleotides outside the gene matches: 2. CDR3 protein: CASSIYRGDTQYF. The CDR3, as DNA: TGTGCCAGTAGTATCTACAGGGGGGATACGCAGTATTTT.

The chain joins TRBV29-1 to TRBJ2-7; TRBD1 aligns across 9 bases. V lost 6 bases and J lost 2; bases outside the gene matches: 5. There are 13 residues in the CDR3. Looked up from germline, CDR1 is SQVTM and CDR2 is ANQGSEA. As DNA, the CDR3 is TGCAGCGTCCGGGACAGGGCAACCTACGAGCAGTACTTC. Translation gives CSVRDRATYEQYF.

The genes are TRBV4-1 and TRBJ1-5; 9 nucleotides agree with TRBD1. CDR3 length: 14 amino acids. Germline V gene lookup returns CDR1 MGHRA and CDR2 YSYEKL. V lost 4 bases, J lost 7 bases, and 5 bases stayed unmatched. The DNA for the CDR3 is TGCGCCAGCAGCCCTACAGGGGGCCCGCAGCCCCAGCATTTT. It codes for CASSPTGGPQPQHF.

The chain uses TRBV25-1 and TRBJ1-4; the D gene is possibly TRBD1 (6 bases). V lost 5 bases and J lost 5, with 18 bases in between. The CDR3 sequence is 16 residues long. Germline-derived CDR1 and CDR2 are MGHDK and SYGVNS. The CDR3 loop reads CASSSLGQGQNEKLFF. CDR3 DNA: TGTGCCAGCAGTTCACTGGGGCAGGGACAAAATGAAAAACTGTTTTTT.

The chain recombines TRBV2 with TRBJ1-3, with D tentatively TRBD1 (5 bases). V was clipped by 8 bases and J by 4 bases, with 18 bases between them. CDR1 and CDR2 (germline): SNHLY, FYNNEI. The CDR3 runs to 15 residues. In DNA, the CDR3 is TGTGCCAGCGGTGTGGGGGGAGGAGAAGGAAACACCATATATTTT. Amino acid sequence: CASGVGGGEGNTIYF. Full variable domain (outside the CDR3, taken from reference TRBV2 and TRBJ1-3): EPEVTQTPSHQVTQMGQEVILRCVPISNHLYFYWYRQILGQKVEFLVSFYNNEISEKSEIFDDQFSVERPDGSNFTLKIRSTKLEDSAMYFCASGVGGGEGNTIYFGEGSWLTVV.